This TCR beta chain came from a study of T cells after yellow fever vaccination. Study-level information: SMART-Seq v4 Ultra Low Input handled preparation of low-cell-number fractions. General observations from the study: Clonotypes appearing in both CD4 and CD8 compartments existed, and their share was small. Booster samples showed a return of most primary-vaccination clones (around 96% CD4, around 88% CD8).

About this clonotype: No antigen is known for it.

Germline V gene lookup returns CDR1 SGHRS and CDR2 YFSETQ. Trimming took off 0 bases at V and 0 bases at J, with 6 bases between the two ends. This CDR3 region has 15 residues. Via MiXCR, TCRdb re-called the 5' RACE reads, giving one row per CDR3 protein. This sample carries 340,000 or so distinct CDR3 sequences, roughly an eighth of them seen once, and the ten largest clones take roughly 3%. The chain links TRBV5-1 to TRBJ1-4; D not certain. The TCR was taken from a young man who received the YFV17D yellow fever vaccine. The specimen was CD4+ T cells sorted from PBMCs, collected 15 days after the yellow fever booster vaccination. CDR3 protein: CASSLEPATNEKLFF. The CDR3 DNA reads as TGCGCCAGCAGCTTGGAGCCAGCAACTAATGAAAAACTGTTTTTT.